This T cell receptor (beta chain) came from a study of blood T cell repertoires in COVID-19. Measured with immunoSEQ multiplex PCR; TCRdb has only the in-frame clones, and not every one. The sample has roughly 320,000 clones; 80% to 90% are singletons. Germline V gene sequence: CDR1 SGHAT, CDR2 FQNNGV. J gave up 7 bases and V 3 bases, and 11 bases lay outside the gene matches. The CDR3 has 17 residues. This chain joins TRBV11-2 and TRBJ1-5, with 11 bases matching TRBD1. This receptor was taken from a man under 40 who had recovered from COVID-19. The sample consisted of PBMCs or T cells enriched from blood (not recorded which). CDR3 sequence reads: CASSLGQGVTAGQPQHF. The DNA of the CDR3 is TGTGCCAGCAGCTTGGGACAGGGGGTAACGGCCGGCCAGCCCCAGCATTTT.